This T cell receptor (beta chain) was identified during a study of shared clonotypes between healthy human individuals. Sequencing used immunoSEQ multiplex PCR; TCRdb keeps in-frame clones, though not all of them. The table includes under 850,000 clones, around 93% detected once. Terminally differentiated effector memory CD45RA+ cells were excluded by CCR7 positive selection of CD45RO-negative cells. CDR3 size: 12 residues. Per germline, CDR1 SQVTM and CDR2 ANQGSEA. V was cut by 6 bases and J by 5 bases, with 13 bases left in between. The TCR comes from a man aged 25-40 years in good health. Specimen: naive CD8+ T cells sorted from blood. The V and J genes are TRBV29-1 and TRBJ1-1, with D possibly being TRBD1 (5 bases). In nucleotides, the CDR3 is TGCAGCGTCCCCTGGGGGAGTACTGAAGCTTTCTTT. Protein: CSVPWGSTEAFF.